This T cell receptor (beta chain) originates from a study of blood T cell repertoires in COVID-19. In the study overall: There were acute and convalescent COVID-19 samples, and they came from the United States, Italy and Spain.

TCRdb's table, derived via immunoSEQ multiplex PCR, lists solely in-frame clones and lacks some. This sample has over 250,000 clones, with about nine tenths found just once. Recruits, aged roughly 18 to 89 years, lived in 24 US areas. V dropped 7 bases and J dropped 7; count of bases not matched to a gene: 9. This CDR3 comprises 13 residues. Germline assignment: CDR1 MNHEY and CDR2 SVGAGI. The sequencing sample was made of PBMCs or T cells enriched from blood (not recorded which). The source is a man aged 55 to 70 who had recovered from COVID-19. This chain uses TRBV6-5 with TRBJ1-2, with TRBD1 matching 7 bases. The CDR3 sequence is CASTTGSRGGYTF. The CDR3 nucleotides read TGTGCCAGCACGACAGGGTCGAGAGGTGGCTACACCTTC.